This T cell receptor beta chain was profiled in a study of T cell repertoires in cytomegalovirus infection. TCRdb re-derived calls from the reads in MiXCR, one entry per CDR3 protein. The sample has about 920,000 distinct CDR3 sequences, around 32% seen once. This clonotype was counted ten times or more. Its antigen is as yet unknown. The sequence was collected from a human donor in good health (CMV status not recorded). Some clones in this sample may be carry-over from other donors' samples. Sequences were derived from cultured CD8+ T cells from PBMCs, sampled from culture after CMV antigen stimulation.

CDR3 coding DNA: TGTGCCAGCAGTTCAGCGGGGGGTTACTCCTACGAGCAGTACTTC. Protein: CASSSAGGYSYEQYF. The chain recombines TRBV7-2 with TRBJ2-7, with TRBD2 identical over 9 bases. The CDR3 loop spans 15 amino acids. V shed 6 bases and J 0 bases; nucleotides not matched to a gene: 6. Germline V gene sequence: CDR1 SGHTA, CDR2 FQGNSA.